A selection of T cell receptor beta chains follows, all from one sample in a study of early T cells in non-severe SARS-CoV-2 infection. TCRdb ran MiXCR on the 5' RACE reads and lists one entry per CDR3 protein. The data contain over 55,000 distinct CDR3 sequences, around 13% of them singletons. What was sequenced was whole blood. Receptor source: an adult who was a healthcare worker with PCR-confirmed SARS-CoV-2 infection or an uninfected control (not recorded which). The CDR3 runs from the conserved cysteine through the conserved F or W. The D gene is left open where the match is weak. Clone size is shown for a subset of rows, as once, few, many or a class of expanded clone.

abundance | j_gene | v_gene | d_gene | len | CDR3aa | CDR3nt
many | TRBJ1-1 | TRBV28 | TRBD1 | 16 | CASSSPRTGGNTEAFF | TGTGCCAGCAGTTCTCCTCGGACAGGGGGCAACACTGAAGCTTTCTTT
few | TRBJ2-2 | TRBV30 | - | 12 | CACGRNTGELFF | TGTGCCTGCGGGAGAAACACCGGGGAGCTGTTTTTT
many | TRBJ2-1 | TRBV10-1 | - | 19 | CATQPNAFRAGAHGNEQFF | TGCGCCACCCAACCGAATGCGTTTCGTGCAGGGGCGCACGGCAATGAGCAGTTCTTC
many | TRBJ2-5 | TRBV30 | TRBD2 | 13 | CAWKLAGVGTQYF | TGTGCCTGGAAACTAGCGGGAGTAGGGACCCAGTACTTC
many | TRBJ2-6 | TRBV30 | - | 12 | CAWSSGANVLTF | TGTGCCTGGAGCTCCGGGGCCAACGTCCTGACTTTC
- | TRBJ2-7 | TRBV6-5 | TRBD2 | 15 | CASTRGKRGDYEQYF | TGTGCCAGCACTCGAGGCAAGCGGGGGGATTACGAGCAGTACTTC
many | TRBJ2-3 | TRBV3-1 | - | 13 | CASSQDSPYTQYF | TGTGCCAGCAGCCAAGACTCCCCATATACGCAGTATTTT
few | TRBJ1-6 | TRBV6-1 | - | 14 | CASSEGYPGSPLHF | TGTGCCAGCAGTGAAGGCTATCCGGGTTCACCCCTCCACTTT
few | TRBJ2-1 | TRBV5-1 | - | 15 | CASSLVPFSYNEQFF | TGCGCCAGCAGCTTGGTGCCTTTCTCCTACAATGAGCAGTTCTTC
many | TRBJ1-4 | TRBV7-8 | TRBD1 | 13 | CASSQGINEKLFF | TGTGCCAGCTCACAGGGGATAAACGAAAAACTGTTTTTT
many | TRBJ2-5 | TRBV4-2 | TRBD2 | 17 | CASSQGHFGGWEETQYF | TGTGCCAGCAGCCAAGGTCATTTCGGGGGGTGGGAAGAGACCCAGTACTTC
few | TRBJ1-2 | TRBV12-3/TRBV12-4 | - | 17 | CASSAPGRRFGNYGYTF | TGTGCCAGCAGTGCCCCGGGCAGGCGCTTTGGGAACTATGGCTACACCTTC
many | TRBJ2-7 | TRBV6-1 | - | 11 | CASKRGEGQYF | TGTGCCAGCAAAAGGGGCGAGGGGCAGTACTTC
- | TRBJ2-7 | TRBV28 | - | 14 | CASNIPGQSYEQYF | TGTGCCAGCAACATCCCCGGACAGAGCTACGAGCAGTACTTC
- | TRBJ2-1 | TRBV24-1 | - | 15 | CATSDFTLASNEQFF | TGTGCCACCAGTGATTTTACCCTAGCCAGCAATGAGCAGTTCTTC
- | TRBJ2-7 | TRBV21-1 | - | 13 | CASSKRGGYEQYF | TGTGCCAGCAGCAAGAGGGGAGGCTACGAGCAGTACTTC
many | TRBJ1-2 | TRBV11-2 | - | 13 | CASSLVGTYGYTF | TGTGCCAGCAGCTTAGTAGGCACCTATGGCTACACCTTC
many | TRBJ1-3 | TRBV12-3/TRBV12-4 | - | 16 | CASSPPRALAGNTIYF | TGTGCCAGCAGTCCCCCTCGGGCGTTGGCCGGAAACACCATATATTTT
many | TRBJ2-3 | TRBV7-8 | - | 16 | CASSLVWSGGTDTQYF | TGTGCCAGCAGCTTAGTGTGGAGTGGTGGCACAGATACGCAGTATTTT
- | TRBJ2-1 | TRBV5-1 | - | 15 | CASSAVSSSYNEQFF | TGCGCCAGCAGTGCGGTGTCCAGCTCCTACAATGAGCAGTTCTTC
few | TRBJ1-5 | TRBV6-2/TRBV6-3 | - | 12 | CASSDPNQPQHF | TGTGCCAGCAGCGACCCAAATCAGCCCCAGCATTTT
many | TRBJ1-1 | TRBV6-1 | - | 16 | CASSEGVLGMNTEAFF | TGTGCCAGCAGTGAAGGGGTTCTTGGGATGAACACTGAAGCTTTCTTT
few | TRBJ2-5 | TRBV14 | - | 16 | CASSQGGLGHQETQYF | TGTGCCAGCAGCCAGGGCGGGCTCGGCCACCAAGAGACCCAGTACTTC
few | TRBJ2-5 | TRBV19 | TRBD1 | 14 | CASSRTGNQETQYF | TGTGCCAGTTCAAGGACAGGGAACCAAGAGACCCAGTACTTC
- | TRBJ2-1 | TRBV9 | TRBD2 | 16 | CASSVVAGGHNSEQFF | TGTGCCAGCAGCGTAGTGGCGGGGGGACACAATTCTGAGCAGTTCTTC
many | TRBJ2-7 | TRBV28 | TRBD1 | 14 | CASSFGTGYYEQYF | TGTGCCAGCAGTTTTGGGACAGGCTACTACGAGCAGTACTTC
many | TRBJ2-2 | TRBV5-1 | TRBD1 | 16 | CASSHRTGGNTGELFF | TGCGCCAGCAGCCACCGGACAGGGGGCAACACCGGGGAGCTGTTTTTT
- | TRBJ2-7 | TRBV6-5 | TRBD1 | 16 | CASRTMSGTGIYEQYF | TGTGCCAGCAGAACCATGTCCGGGACAGGGATCTACGAGCAGTACTTC
many | TRBJ2-2 | TRBV7-3 | - | 15 | CASRPERGSAGELFF | TGTGCCAGCAGACCCGAACGAGGGTCGGCCGGGGAGCTGTTTTTT
few | TRBJ1-4 | TRBV12-3/TRBV12-4 | - | 16 | CASSLALATVVEKLFF | TGTGCCAGCAGTTTAGCGTTGGCGACAGTCGTTGAAAAACTGTTTTTT
- | TRBJ2-7 | TRBV7-9 | - | 14 | CASSLGGASYKQYF | TGTGCCAGCAGCCTTGGCGGCGCGTCCTACAAGCAGTACTTC
many | TRBJ2-5 | TRBV19 | TRBD1 | 14 | CASRPTGNQETQYF | TGTGCCAGTAGACCGACAGGGAACCAAGAGACCCAGTACTTC
few | TRBJ2-7 | TRBV29-1 | TRBD2 | 12 | CSAGTSVGEQYF | TGCAGCGCCGGGACTAGCGTTGGCGAGCAGTACTTC
- | TRBJ1-2 | TRBV11-2 | - | 14 | CASSWAGRNYGYTF | TGTGCCAGCAGCTGGGCGGGGAGGAACTATGGCTACACCTTC
few | TRBJ1-5 | TRBV19 | TRBD1 | 15 | CASRNRDRGEQPQHF | TGTGCCAGTAGGAACCGGGACAGGGGAGAACAGCCCCAGCATTTT
many | TRBJ1-6 | TRBV6-5 | - | 12 | CASSYGSSPLHF | TGTGCCAGCAGTTACGGAAGTTCACCCCTCCACTTT
few | TRBJ1-3 | TRBV6-5 | - | 17 | CASSPTPGPLPGNTIYF | TGTGCCAGCAGTCCTACCCCGGGACCCCTCCCTGGAAACACCATATATTTT